This T cell receptor (beta chain) was recorded in a study of CD8+CD57+ T cells in acquired aplastic anemia. Across the study: Sorting CD4+ and CD8+ cells gave DNA averaging about 3.2 ug.

The germline V gene has CDR1 SQVTM and CDR2 ANQGSEA. The CDR3 contains 13 residues. Unmatched junction bases numbered 4, after V lost 4 bases and J lost 5 bases. Comment on this clonotype: The target antigen is unknown.

Study findings and constraints: Patients and controls had CD8+ Simpson's diversity values that were not significantly distinct.

Before being chosen for sequencing, patients had shown CD8+CD57+ cell expansion by flow cytometry. Severe acquired aplastic anemia affected all patients. Patients were untreated when blood was sampled. Investigators profiled TCR beta VDJ and CDR3 from genomic DNA template. TCRdb re-derived calls from the reads in MiXCR, one entry per CDR3 protein. The sample records 250,000 to 350,000 distinct CDR3 sequences, about three fifths being singletons. The chain is built from TRBV29-1 and TRBJ2-3; 9 positions agree with TRBD2. The TCR sequence derives from a human donor with aplastic anemia. Sequences were obtained from sorted CD4+, CD8+, or CD8+CD57+ T cells (not recorded which) from PBMCs. The CDR3 reads CSVVPAGGDTQYF. Here the CDR3 DNA reads TGCAGCGTTGTTCCAGCGGGAGGAGATACGCAGTATTTT.